One sample yielded the 12 T cell receptor beta chains listed below, sequenced in a study of early stage breast cancer tumors. The data were produced by immunoSEQ multiplex PCR, yet TCRdb's version contains in-frame clones alone and is incomplete. Altogether about 41,000 clones are present, approximately 72% being singletons, with the ten largest covering about 7%. The sample taken for sequencing was blood. The origin of the receptors is a person in their fifties or sixties with breast cancer.

V and J are TRBV6-1 and TRBJ2-7; tentatively, D is TRBD1 (5 bases). This CDR3 contains 11 residues. Germline V gene sequence: CDR1 MNHNS, CDR2 SASEGT. V lost 6 bases, J lost 6 bases, and 9 bases lay in between. This chain's CDR3 is CASRAGPEQYV. CDR3 coding DNA: TGTGCCAGCAGGGCAGGGCCCGAGCAGTACGTC.

As concerns this clone: A read error may account for a junction end that differs from germline. The chain couples TRBV6-6 to TRBJ1-1; unclear D gene. Germline V CDR1 and CDR2: MNHNY, SVGAGI (reference sequence). This CDR3 region has 12 residues. The CDR3 protein is CASSYFRDEVFF. The DNA for the CDR3 is TGTGCCAGCAGTTATTTCCGGGATGAAGTTTTCTTT.

The chain joins TRBV6-6 to TRBJ2-3; D unresolved. Germline V CDR1 and CDR2: MNHNY, SVGAGI (reference sequence). This CDR3 spans 15 amino acids. The V gene lost 0 bases and the J gene lost 1 base, with 8 bases spanning the gap. CDR3 residues: CASSYSPSGTDTQYF. As DNA, the CDR3 is TGTGCCAGCAGTTACTCCCCTTCAGGCACAGATACGCAGTATTTT.

This rearrangement joins TRBV5-4 to TRBJ2-5, with D maybe TRBD1 (6 bases). The germline gives CDR1 SGHNT, CDR2 YYREEE (reference sequence). The CDR3 length is 13 residues. Trimming stripped 6 bases from V and 2 bases from J, with 11 bases between. CDR3 loop: CASTSRGQETQYF. DNA for the CDR3: TGTGCCAGCACCTCGAGGGGGCAAGAGACCCAGTACTTC.

This rearrangement joins TRBV5-1 to TRBJ1-2; 7 bases align to TRBD1. The V and J ends lost 2 bases and 5 bases, in that order; junction bases with no gene match: 12. Germline V gene sequence: CDR1 SGHRS, CDR2 YFSETQ. The CDR3 extends over 16 amino acids. For the CDR3, the DNA is TGCGCCAGCAGCTTAACCCCGGGACAGCCGCAATATGGCTACACCTTC. As protein: CASSLTPGQPQYGYTF.

V usage is TRBV5-1 and J usage is TRBJ1-3; tentatively, D is TRBD1 (5 bases). The germline CDR1 and CDR2 sequences are SGHRS and YFSETQ. There are 15 residues in the CDR3. Deletions cut 3 bases from V and 2 bases from J, with 12 bases between. The CDR3 DNA follows: TGCGCCAGCAGCTCCCAGGGTGTAACTGGAAACACCATATATTTT. It codes for CASSSQGVTGNTIYF.

This rearrangement joins TRBV4-3 to TRBJ2-2, with a tentative D call TRBD2 (6 bases). Germline CDR1 LGHNA, CDR2 YSLEER. The CDR3 covers 16 residues. The ends were cut back, 0 bases at V and 0 bases at J, with 8 bases in the middle. The DNA for the CDR3 is TGCGCCAGCAGCCAAGAGTGGGGGGCGAACACCGGGGAGCTGTTTTTT. Translated: CASSQEWGANTGELFF.

This chain connects TRBV6-5 to TRBJ2-1, with D perhaps TRBD2 (5 bases). There are 13 residues in the CDR3. Germline V gives CDR1 MNHEY, CDR2 SVGAGI. V was shortened by 2 bases and J by 12 bases, with 14 bases between the two germline ends. CDR3 amino acids: CASSYKPGERQFF. The CDR3 nucleotides read TGTGCCAGCAGTTACAAGCCCGGGGAGAGGCAGTTCTTC.

This chain uses TRBV10-3 with TRBJ2-1; no definite D call. The CDR3 totals 13 residues. CDR1 and CDR2 (germline): ENHRY, SYGVKD. Between the trimmed V and J ends, which lost 10 bases and 6 bases, there was a span of 16 bases. For the CDR3, the DNA is TGTGCCACGGCCCCAGTGGAGAGCAATGAGCAGTTCTTC. It encodes CATAPVESNEQFF.

This clone was observed a handful of times. The chain employs TRBV5-4 and TRBJ1-3; TRBD1 matches 7 bases. The V gene end was trimmed by 2 bases and the J gene end by 4 bases; junction bases not matched to a gene: 3. CDR1 SGHNT and CDR2 YYREEE come from the germline V gene (reference sequence). The CDR3 extends over 14 amino acids. Written as DNA, the CDR3 is TGTGCCAGCAGCTTTGGACAGGCAGGAAACACCATATATTTT. The encoded protein is CASSFGQAGNTIYF.

V is TRBV10-3 and J is TRBJ2-3; 9 bases line up with TRBD2. With 2 bases clipped from V and 3 bases from J, the junction kept 3 bases outside the gene matches. CDR1 and CDR2 from the germline V gene are ENHRY and SYGVKD. The CDR3 covers 15 residues. As DNA, the CDR3 is TGTGCCATCAGTGAGGCGGGAGGGCTAACAGATACGCAGTATTTT. Translated: CAISEAGGLTDTQYF.

The rearrangement joins TRBV7-9 to TRBJ2-3; 8 bases map to TRBD1. Germline V gene sequence: CDR1 SEHNR, CDR2 FQNEAQ (reference sequence). CDR3 length: 15 residues. V lost 4 bases and J lost 2; bases outside the gene matches: 5. The CDR3 bases are TGTGCCAGCAGCTCGGGGACAGGAGTCACAGATACGCAGTATTTT. As protein: CASSSGTGVTDTQYF.